The entry that follows covers one TCR beta chain sequence. Its cognate antigen is unknown. Per germline, CDR1 MNHNS and CDR2 SASEGT. The CDR3 totals 17 residues. The V and J ends lost 2 bases and 2 bases respectively, with 19 bases between them. Measured with immunoSEQ multiplex PCR; TCRdb has only the in-frame clones, and not every one. In the table there are tens of thousands of clones, 90% to 97% of which are singletons. The source of the sample is a study of T cell clonotyping in hematopoietic cell transplantation. Overall study results and limits: Few recipient clonotypes overlapped donors; over 97% were de novo at given depth.

Time point defined: recipient sample about 28 days before transplant, after cytoreduction. The rearrangement uses TRBV6-1 and TRBJ2-7; D is unclear. The material was peripheral blood mononuclear cells, obtained before stem cell transplant. The receptor was derived from a woman aged 50 to 60 with acute myeloid leukemia. Some clones in this sample may be carry-over from other donors' samples. DNA of the CDR3: TGTGCCAGCAGTGAATGGGGAAACGTCGTCCTCACCTACGAGCAGTACTTC. This sequence encodes CASSEWGNVVLTYEQYF.